Listed below are T cell receptor beta chains from one sample, sequenced in a study of breast tumors, draining lymph nodes, adjacent tissues. Using its own MiXCR run on the multiplex PCR reads, TCRdb lists one record per CDR3 protein. The sample has tens of thousands of distinct CDR3 sequences, 57% seen once. The sequencing input was breast tumor tissue. These receptors were collected from a female donor with breast cancer. Some clones in this sample may be carry-over from other donors' samples. Both conserved end residues are part of each CDR3. Fields, in order: J gene, V gene, D gene, CDR3 length, clone size, CDR3 DNA, CDR3 protein. A D gene is named only where the DNA matches it firmly. Where a row states a size, it is once, few, many or the class of an expanded clone; other rows omit it.

>TRBJ1-5|TRBV6-1|TRBD1|15|many
TGTGCCAGCAGTGAACTGGCAGGGGGTAATCAGCCCCAGCATTTT
CASSELAGGNQPQHF
>TRBJ2-7|TRBV20-1|.|14|.
TGCAGCGCTAGAGCCCCGGGTGGCTCCTCCGAGCAGTACTTC
CSARAPGGSSEQYF
>TRBJ2-5|TRBV10-3|.|14|.
TGTGCCATCAGTGAGCCGGCAGGGGAAGAGACCCAGTACTTC
CAISEPAGEETQYF
>TRBJ1-4|TRBV7-9|TRBD1|15|.
TGTGCCAGCAGCTTGGCGGACAGGGGAAGTGAAAAACCGTTTTTT
CASSLADRGSEKPFF
>TRBJ1-5|TRBV19|.|17|.
TGTGCCAGTAGATCCCGTGGTCACGCGAGGGGCAATCAGCCCCAGCATTTT
CASRSRGHARGNQPQHF
>TRBJ2-7|TRBV7-2|.|13|many
TGTGCCAGCAGCTTAGTCAGGGCATACGAGCAGTACTTC
CASSLVRAYEQYF
>TRBJ1-1|TRBV7-8|TRBD1|14|many
TGTGCCAGCAGCTTAAACAGGGGGAGGACTGAAGCTTTCTTT
CASSLNRGRTEAFF
>TRBJ2-5|TRBV7-2|TRBD1|14|once
TGTGCCAGCAGCGCCGGGACAGGCCAAGAGACCCAGTACTTC
CASSAGTGQETQYF
>TRBJ2-1|TRBV6-6|.|12|many
TGTGCCAGCAGTCACTCGACCAACGGGCAGTTCTTC
CASSHSTNGQFF
>TRBJ2-3|TRBV3-1|.|16|many
TGTGCCAGCAGCCAAGATCCGGGGGCGATCCCAGATACGCAGTATTTT
CASSQDPGAIPDTQYF
>TRBJ1-5|TRBV6-1|.|14|many
TGTGCCAGCAGGTTAGGGGTGGCGGGTCAGCCCCAGCATTTT
CASRLGVAGQPQHF
>TRBJ2-1|TRBV7-2|.|14|.
TGTGCCAGCAGCCCCCTTCTGCTGTACAATGAGCAGTTCTTC
CASSPLLLYNEQFF
>TRBJ2-5|TRBV7-2|TRBD2|14|.
TGTGCCACTCGTAGCGGGGGGGTGTCGGAGACCCAGTACTTC
CATRSGGVSETQYF
>TRBJ1-2|TRBV6-1|.|17|many
TGTGCCAGCAGTGAATCCCCCGAGGGGGGGACACGAAAAGGCTACACCTTC
CASSESPEGGTRKGYTF
>TRBJ2-1|TRBV29-1|TRBD2|14|.
TGCAGCGTTGAGTTGGTCTTGGGGGGGAATGAGCAGTTCTTC
CSVELVLGGNEQFF
>TRBJ2-6|TRBV7-3|.|17|.
TGTGCCAGCAGCCACGGGCCGCAGGGAGCTGGGGCCAACGTCCTGACTTTC
CASSHGPQGAGANVLTF
>TRBJ1-1|TRBV6-1|.|13|.
TGTGCCAGCACAGGAGGGTCAAGCACTGAAGCTTTCTTT
CASTGGSSTEAFF
>TRBJ1-2|TRBV19|.|14|many
TGTGCCAGTAGCACCTCCGGAGGGCGAGGCGACTACACCTTC
CASSTSGGRGDYTF
>TRBJ2-1|TRBV15|TRBD2|18|.
TGTGCCACCAGCAGACCAATCTCAAGCGGGAGCCGAGGCAATGAGCAGTTCTTC
CATSRPISSGSRGNEQFF
>TRBJ2-3|TRBV29-1|TRBD2|16|.
TGCAGCGCCCTACTAGCGGGGGGGTCTAGCACAGATACGCAGTATTTT
CSALLAGGSSTDTQYF
>TRBJ2-7|TRBV13|TRBD1|14|.
TGTGCCAGCAGCTCCGAGGGGACAGGCAGTGAGCAGTACTTC
CASSSEGTGSEQYF
>TRBJ1-4|TRBV2|.|13|.
TGTGCCAGCGCCAGGGAAGGAGATGAAAAACTGTTTTTT
CASAREGDEKLFF
>TRBJ2-5|TRBV5-1|.|14|many
TGCGCCAGCAGCTTGGAAGGCAGGGGTGAGACCCAGTACTTC
CASSLEGRGETQYF
>TRBJ2-2|TRBV2|TRBD1|15|once
TGTGCCAGCAGTGACTCCCTCGGACAGGCCGGGGAGCTGTTTTTT
CASSDSLGQAGELFF
>TRBJ1-5|TRBV6-5|TRBD1|15|many
TGTGCCAGCAGGCGGACAGGGTGGAGCAATCAGCCCCAGCATTTT
CASRRTGWSNQPQHF
>TRBJ1-4|TRBV25-1|.|14|.
TGTGCCAGCAGCCACCCGGGGACTAATGAAAAACTGTTTTTT
CASSHPGTNEKLFF
>TRBJ2-6|TRBV30|TRBD1|17|.
TGTGCCTGGAGTGTACAAGGGACAGGGCCTGGGGCCAACGTCCTGACTTTC
CAWSVQGTGPGANVLTF
>TRBJ1-5|TRBV12-3/TRBV12-4|.|14|.
TGTGCCAGCAGTCAAGGGGGAGGGAATCAGCCCCAGCATTTT
CASSQGGGNQPQHF
>TRBJ2-5|TRBV20-1|.|11|many
TGCAGTCCAGCTAGGTTAGAGACCCAGTACTTC
CSPARLETQYF
>TRBJ2-5|TRBV2|.|17|many
TGTGCCAGCACCCCGGCGTGGGGGGGGGCAGCCCAAGAGACCCAGTACTTC
CASTPAWGGAAQETQYF
>TRBJ1-1|TRBV19|.|12|few
TGTGCCAGTAGTATCCGGAACACTGAAGCTTTCTTT
CASSIRNTEAFF
>TRBJ2-5|TRBV2|TRBD2|15|once
TGTGCCAGCACTAGCGGGAGGTTTGAGCAAGAGACCCAGTACTTC
CASTSGRFEQETQYF
>TRBJ1-2|TRBV29-1|TRBD1|12|.
TGCAGCGTATTACAGGGGAACTATGGCTACACCTTC
CSVLQGNYGYTF
>TRBJ1-6|TRBV20-1|.|14|.
TGCAGTGCTAGACGGCCCAGGGTTAATTCACCCCTCCACTTT
CSARRPRVNSPLHF
>TRBJ2-5|TRBV6-1|.|14|many
TGTGCCAGCAGTCCTGGGGGGGGGCAGGAGACCCAGTACTTC
CASSPGGGQETQYF
>TRBJ2-1|TRBV9|TRBD2|13|.
TGTGCCAGCAGCGTTAGCGGGTACAATGAGCAGTTCTTC
CASSVSGYNEQFF
>TRBJ2-5|TRBV7-9|.|13|many
TGTGCCAGCAGCTCTCGAGTTCAAGAGACCCAGTACTTC
CASSSRVQETQYF
>TRBJ2-7|TRBV7-2|.|15|.
TGTGCCAGCAGCCTTAATCGGGGCCCCTCCTACGGGCAGTACTTC
CASSLNRGPSYGQYF
>TRBJ1-1|TRBV6-1|.|13|.
TGTGCCAGCAGAGGGGCACGCGGGACTGAAGCTTTCTTT
CASRGARGTEAFF
>TRBJ2-1|TRBV29-1|.|14|.
TGCAGCGTAGGGGGGGGGGACGTAGACAATGAGCAGTTCTTC
CSVGGGDVDNEQFF
>TRBJ1-3|TRBV9|TRBD1|14|many
TGTGCCAGCAGCCCTCCGGACAGGGGAGACACCATATATTTT
CASSPPDRGDTIYF
>TRBJ2-1|TRBV4-1|.|14|.
TGCGCCAGCAGCCAAGACGGGGCTTTCAATGAGCAGTTCTTC
CASSQDGAFNEQFF
>TRBJ2-1|TRBV24-1|.|13|few
TGTGCCACCAGTGATTTTGAAGACAATGAGCAGTTCTTC
CATSDFEDNEQFF
>TRBJ1-6|TRBV4-3|.|13|.
TGCGCCAGCAGCCCACAGGAAAATTCACCCCTCCACTTT
CASSPQENSPLHF
>TRBJ1-6|TRBV7-2|.|15|.
TGTGCCAGCAGCTCGACCGGGGCAGGGCTTTCACCCCTCCACTTT
CASSSTGAGLSPLHF
>TRBJ2-1|TRBV25-1|.|17|.
TGTGCCAGCAGTCACCCAGAGGACTGGAGCTCCTACAATGAGCAGTTCTTC
CASSHPEDWSSYNEQFF
>TRBJ1-2|TRBV7-2|TRBD1|15|medium-sized
TGTGCCAGCAGCCCGGGGACAGGGATCGACTATGGCTACACCTTC
CASSPGTGIDYGYTF
>TRBJ1-6|TRBV20-1|.|13|few
TGCAGTACTAGACTCGGATATAATTCACCCCTCCACTTT
CSTRLGYNSPLHF
>TRBJ2-3|TRBV19|TRBD1|16|.
TGTGCCAGTAGTTCTCCGGGACAGGGGAGCACAGATACGCAGTATTTT
CASSSPGQGSTDTQYF
>TRBJ1-4|TRBV2|TRBD1|15|.
TGTGCCAGCAGTGCCACCGGGACAGGGGATGAAAAACTGTTTTTT
CASSATGTGDEKLFF